Below, 27 T cell receptor beta chains from the same sample are listed, as sequenced in a study of cytomegalovirus exposure and HLA in healthy donors (dated by TCRdb to between 2016 and 2019). Libraries were prepared through the immunoSEQ multiplex PCR assay. The multiplex PCR relied on a mix of 60 forward primers for TCR Vbeta segments and 13 reverse primers for TCR Jbeta segments. Sourced from immuneACCESS, this table was stored by TCRdb with only in-frame sequences that have V and J called. A share of the clones is absent; for the studies checked, an unresolved V gene accounts for under half, and the remainder has no known explanation. The sample table records roughly 180,000 clones; approximately 88% of these occur just once. Jointly, the top ten make up approximately 0.26% of the sample. Sequenced sample: PBMCs. These receptors were obtained from a boy between 10 and 17 years old in good health and CMV-seronegative.

This chain uses TRBV2 with TRBJ1-6, with 8 bases aligning to TRBD1. The CDR3 has 15 amino acids. V lost 6 bases and J lost 8; bases outside the gene matches: 9. Germline CDR1 reads SNHLY; CDR2 reads FYNNEI. CDR3 amino acids: CASSRTGNNDSPLHF. CDR3 nucleotide sequence: TGTGCCAGCAGCCGGACAGGGAATAATGATTCACCCCTCCACTTT.

This clone has only one observation. The chain links TRBV5-1 to TRBJ2-2; 10 bases are a match to TRBD2. Germline loops: CDR1 SGHRS, CDR2 YFSETQ. V lost 0 bases to trimming and J lost 4 bases; unmatched junction nucleotides: 3. The CDR3 loop spans 16 amino acids. The CDR3 is CASSLVAGGRTGELFF. DNA of the CDR3: TGCGCCAGCAGCTTGGTAGCGGGAGGACGCACCGGGGAGCTGTTTTTT.

The genes are TRBV10-1 and TRBJ2-2, with D possibly being TRBD1 (6 bases). Germline CDR1 reads WNHNN; CDR2 reads SYGVQD (reference sequence). The length of the CDR3 is 16 residues. Trimming removed 6 bases at V and 0 bases at J, with 14 bases between. CDR3 nucleotides: TGCGCCAGCAGCGAGCAGGGGACCTCGAACACCGGGGAGCTGTTTTTT. Protein sequence: CASSEQGTSNTGELFF.

The CDR3 reads CASSFQGANEQYF. CDR3 DNA sequence: TGTGCCAGCAGTTTTCAGGGGGCGAACGAGCAGTACTTC. The gene calls are TRBV27 and TRBJ2-7, with 8 positions matching TRBD1. This CDR3 comprises 13 residues. From germline, CDR1 is MNHEY and CDR2 SMNVEV (reference sequence). The ends lost 3 bases at V and 5 bases at J; junction bases unmatched: 3.

This chain joins TRBV30 and TRBJ2-3; perhaps TRBD1 as D (6 bases). Per germline, CDR1 GTSNPN and CDR2 SVGIG (reference sequence). CDR3 length: 13 residues. Trimming took 0 bases from V and 5 from J, leaving 9 bases between them. The CDR3 coding sequence is TGTGCCTGGAGTGTAGGCAGGGGAGATACGCAGTATTTT. It encodes CAWSVGRGDTQYF.

The genes are TRBV7-6 and TRBJ2-2; 7 bases are shared with TRBD2. The CDR3 covers 17 residues. CDR1 and CDR2 (germline): SGHVS, FNYEAQ. The V segment lost 5 bases and the J segment 6 bases; nucleotides outside the gene matches: 15. The CDR3 here is CASSPGHGEGIAGELFF. CDR3 nucleotides: TGTGCCAGCAGCCCCGGCCACGGGGAGGGTATCGCCGGGGAGCTGTTTTTT.

This sequence joins TRBV6-1 and TRBJ2-1; 7 nucleotides match TRBD1. Germline V CDR1 and CDR2: MNHNS, SASEGT. V lost 10 bases, J lost 6 bases, and 9 bases stayed unmatched. CDR3 size: 13 residues. The CDR3 DNA sequence: TGTGCCACTATCACGGGACAGTTCAATGAGCAGTTCTTC. Translation: CATITGQFNEQFF.

V is TRBV30 and J is TRBJ2-1; 9 positions match TRBD1. CDR3 size: 14 residues. Unmatched junction bases numbered 5, after V lost 4 bases and J lost 4 bases. The germline gives CDR1 GTSNPN, CDR2 SVGIG (reference sequence). The CDR3 reads CAWNTGTGYNEQFF. The CDR3 nucleotides read TGTGCCTGGAACACCGGGACAGGGTACAATGAGCAGTTCTTC.

The V gene is TRBV5-1, the J gene TRBJ2-3; D uncertain. The CDR3 length is 14 residues. V dropped 3 bases and J dropped 2 bases, with 10 bases sitting between them. Germline values: CDR1 SGHRS, CDR2 YFSETQ. The CDR3 DNA sequence: TGCGCCAGCAGCTCAGAGACAACCACAGATACGCAGTATTTT. This gives the protein CASSSETTTDTQYF. Full variable domain (outside the CDR3, taken from reference TRBV5-1 and TRBJ2-3): KAGVTQTPRYLIKTRGQQVTLSCSPISGHRSVSWYQQTPGQGLQFLFEYFSETQRNKGNFPGRFSGRQFSNSRSEMNVSTLELGDSALYLCASSSETTTDTQYFGPGTRLTVL.

The chain carries TRBV9 and TRBJ1-6; 9 bases are shared with TRBD1. The CDR3 is 16 residues long. Germline values: CDR1 SGDLS, CDR2 YYNGEE. V was clipped by 4 bases and J by 10 bases; unmatched bases: 12. For the CDR3, the DNA is TGTGCCAGCAGCCCCACAATTGGGACAGGGACCTCACCCCTCCACTTT. Its protein product is CASSPTIGTGTSPLHF.

The gene calls are TRBV10-3 and TRBJ2-7, with TRBD2 matching 9 bases. The germline V gene encodes CDR1 ENHRY and CDR2 SYGVKD. V lost 10 bases, J lost 6 bases, and 22 bases stayed unmatched. This CDR3 spans 17 amino acids. CDR3 sequence: CASGPGAGGQGTREQYF. The CDR3 DNA reads as TGTGCCAGCGGGCCGGGAGCGGGGGGCCAGGGAACCCGCGAGCAGTACTTC.

The rearrangement links TRBV30 to TRBJ1-4; D is possibly TRBD1 (6 bases). CDR3 length: 15 amino acids. Looked up from germline, CDR1 is GTSNPN and CDR2 is SVGIG (reference sequence). Trimming removed 8 bases at V and 2 bases at J, with 18 bases between. CDR3 loop: CARHRKGDTNEKLFF. The CDR3 DNA is TGTGCCAGGCACCGTAAGGGGGACACTAATGAAAAACTGTTTTTT.

V usage is TRBV9 and J usage is TRBJ2-1; D gene ambiguous. The CDR3 loop spans 12 amino acids. Germline V gene lookup returns CDR1 SGDLS and CDR2 YYNGEE. Trimming stripped 4 bases from V and 8 bases from J, with 10 bases between. CDR3 sequence: CASSFRLDEQFF. The CDR3 nucleotides are TGTGCCAGCAGCTTTAGATTGGATGAGCAGTTCTTC.

This clone was picked up one time. This rearrangement joins TRBV5-1 to TRBJ1-6, with 7 positions matching TRBD1. CDR3 size: 14 residues. The V gene end was trimmed by 3 bases and the J gene end by 9 bases; junction bases not matched to a gene: 6. The germline V gene encodes CDR1 SGHRS and CDR2 YFSETQ. CDR3 bases: TGCGCCAGCAGCTCACAGACAGGGAGTTCACCCCTCCACTTT. The encoded protein is CASSSQTGSSPLHF. The full variable domain, completed using reference TRBV5-1 and TRBJ1-6, is KAGVTQTPRYLIKTRGQQVTLSCSPISGHRSVSWYQQTPGQGLQFLFEYFSETQRNKGNFPGRFSGRQFSNSRSEMNVSTLELGDSALYLCASSSQTGSSPLHFGNGTRLTVT.

This rearrangement joins TRBV28 to TRBJ1-4; 9 bases are shared with TRBD1. Losses at the gene ends were 7 bases for V and 5 bases for J; bases not matched to a gene: 2. Germline assignment: CDR1 MDHEN and CDR2 SYDVKM. The CDR3 runs to 13 residues. The CDR3 region has the DNA TGTGCCAGCACCGGGACAGGGAATGAAAAACTGTTTTTT. The encoded protein is CASTGTGNEKLFF.

This rearrangement joins TRBV7-3 to TRBJ2-3, with TRBD2 matching 12 bases. The CDR3 covers 14 residues. The V segment lost 5 bases and the J segment 5 bases; nucleotides outside the gene matches: 2. Germline V CDR1 and CDR2: SGHTA, FQGTGA. CDR3 in amino acids: CASSRLAGEDTQYF. DNA for the CDR3: TGTGCCAGCAGCAGACTAGCGGGGGAAGATACGCAGTATTTT.

The sample holds a few counts of this clone. V and J are TRBV7-8 and TRBJ2-3, with D perhaps matching TRBD1 (5 bases). The CDR3 extends over 15 amino acids. V lost 1 base, J lost 5 bases, and 13 bases lay in between. Germline CDR1 SGHVS, CDR2 FQNEAQ. CDR3 nucleotides: TGTGCCAGCAGCTTAGTGGCAGGGCCGGGAGATACGCAGTATTTT. This translates into CASSLVAGPGDTQYF.

The chain joins TRBV27 to TRBJ2-2; 12 bases are shared with TRBD2. The germline V gene encodes CDR1 MNHEY and CDR2 SMNVEV (reference sequence). The V segment lost 6 bases and the J segment 1 base; nucleotides outside the gene matches: 0. CDR3 length: 15 residues. CDR3 coding DNA: TGTGCCAGCAGGGGACTAGCGGGGAACACCGGGGAGCTGTTTTTT. Encoded protein: CASRGLAGNTGELFF.

This chain connects TRBV25-1 to TRBJ2-1, with a possible D match to TRBD2 (5 bases). In germline, CDR1 is MGHDK, CDR2 SYGVNS. The CDR3 spans 12 residues. V dropped 4 bases and J dropped 8 bases, with 9 bases sitting between them. The CDR3 DNA reads as TGTGCCAGCAGTGCCACTAGGGATGAGCAGTTCTTC. This translates into CASSATRDEQFF.

The CDR3 DNA sequence: TGTGCCAGCACATCTATCACGACGGGGAACACTGAAGCTTTCTTT. This encodes CASTSITTGNTEAFF. The chain uses TRBV28 and TRBJ1-1; D not certain. The germline CDR1 and CDR2 sequences are MDHEN and SYDVKM. The V end lost 7 bases, the J end lost 1 base, and 16 bases lay between the germline ends. This CDR3 is 15 amino acids long.

The chain links TRBV7-9 to TRBJ2-2, with D tentatively TRBD1 (6 bases). Germline V CDR1 and CDR2: SEHNR, FQNEAQ (reference sequence). This CDR3 has 14 residues. The V and J ends lost 2 bases and 4 bases respectively, with 8 bases between them. DNA for the CDR3: TGTGCCAGCAGCTTAAAACAGGGCACCGGGGAGCTGTTTTTT. Residues: CASSLKQGTGELFF. The full variable domain, with the rest looked up from reference TRBV7-9 and TRBJ2-2, is DTGVSQNPRHKITKRGQNVTFRCDPISEHNRLYWYRQTLGQGPEFLTYFQNEAQLEKSRLLSDRFSAERPKGSFSTLEIQRTEQGDSAMYLCASSLKQGTGELFFGEGSRLTVL.

The chain recombines TRBV7-2 with TRBJ2-7, with unresolved D. The CDR3 consists of 15 residues. V was clipped by 1 base and J by 3 bases, with 13 bases between them. Germline V gives CDR1 SGHTA, CDR2 FQGNSA. The CDR3, as DNA: TGTGCCAGCAGCTTAGTCCCGAGCTCTATCTACGAGCAGTACTTC. Amino acids: CASSLVPSSIYEQYF.

This chain uses TRBV7-9 with TRBJ2-4; 7 bases are shared with TRBD1. Germline V gene sequence: CDR1 SEHNR, CDR2 FQNEAQ (reference sequence). V was clipped by 1 base and J by 0 bases; unmatched bases: 9. The CDR3 is 18 amino acids. CDR3 in amino acids: CASSLVFGTALAKNIQYF. The CDR3, as DNA: TGTGCCAGCAGCTTAGTATTCGGGACAGCTTTAGCCAAAAACATTCAGTACTTC.

This clone was observed a few times. The chain recombines TRBV30 with TRBJ2-1; 9 positions match TRBD1. The CDR3 sequence is 16 residues long. After removal of 0 bases from V and 1 base from J, the junction contained 4 bases not matched to a gene. The germline V gene has CDR1 GTSNPN and CDR2 SVGIG (reference sequence). As DNA, the CDR3 is TGTGCCTGGAGTGTAGTAGGGACAGGGTCCTACAATGAGCAGTTCTTC. This codes for CAWSVVGTGSYNEQFF.

The J gene is TRBJ2-7, the V gene TRBV2; 12 nucleotides agree with TRBD2. The CDR3 covers 15 residues. J lost 3 bases, V lost 6 bases, and 6 bases had no gene match. The V gene's germline CDR1 is SNHLY and CDR2 FYNNEI. The DNA for the CDR3 is TGTGCCAGCAGGGAGGGACTAGCGGGTTTCTACGAGCAGTACTTC. It encodes CASREGLAGFYEQYF.

CDR3 nucleotide sequence: TGTGCCATCAGTGAACAAACAACGGGACTATCCTACAATGAGCAGTTCTTC. This encodes CAISEQTTGLSYNEQFF. This sequence joins TRBV10-3 and TRBJ2-1; TRBD2 matches at 7 bases. Trimming at V came to 3 bases and at J to 1 base, leaving 9 bases not matched to a gene. The V gene's germline CDR1 is ENHRY and CDR2 SYGVKD. The CDR3 has 17 amino acids.

The CDR3: CASSPRLYTEAFF. The DNA of the CDR3 is TGTGCCAGCAGTCCTCGACTGTACACTGAAGCTTTCTTT. The V gene is TRBV27, the J gene TRBJ1-1; D remains unclear. Per germline, CDR1 MNHEY and CDR2 SMNVEV (reference sequence). The CDR3 is made up of 13 amino acids. Trimming stripped 5 bases from V and 3 bases from J, with 10 bases between.